Listed here are 32 T cell receptor beta chains from one sample, sequenced in a study of vaccination and CD4 T cells after COVID-19. Treatment meaning: roughly 11-day PBMC culture with coronavirus spike peptide pools or control peptides (ViraFEST assay). The unexposed donor's CD4+ T cells were collected before the COVID-19 pandemic (2011-2018). These receptors are not linked to any known antigen. Scientists ran DNA taken from cultured CD4+ T cells through the Oncomine TCR Beta short-read assay for sequencing. TCRdb reprocessed the PCR reads with MiXCR, giving one entry per CDR3 protein. The sample includes 8,500 to 10,000 distinct CDR3 sequences, approximately 60% of them seen just once. Material: CD4+ T cells from blood, cultured in vitro. All receptors come from a human donor in good health.

This clonotype was counted a few times. The rearrangement uses TRBV6-1 and TRBJ1-6; D ambiguous. Germline V gene data show CDR1 as MNHNS and CDR2 as SASEGT. Deletions cut 3 bases from V and 0 bases from J, with 6 bases between. The CDR3 consists of 15 residues. The CDR3 protein is CASSEGFSYNSPLHF. DNA for the CDR3: TGTGCCAGCAGTGAGGGGTTCTCCTATAATTCACCCCTCCACTTT.

V gene TRBV5-5 combines with J gene TRBJ2-2, with 8 bases fitting TRBD1. V was clipped by 5 bases and J by 5 bases; unmatched bases: 8. Per germline, CDR1 SGHKS and CDR2 YYEKEE (reference sequence). The CDR3 is made up of 15 amino acids. DNA of the CDR3: TGTGCCAGCAGTCAACAGGGGGTGGTGACCGGGGAGCTGTTTTTT. Translated: CASSQQGVVTGELFF.

V usage is TRBV20-1 and J usage is TRBJ2-1; 15 nucleotides match TRBD2. There are 16 residues in the CDR3. Germline CDR1 is DFQATT and CDR2 is SNEGSKA (reference sequence). V dropped 6 bases and J dropped 3; count of bases not matched to a gene: 6. CDR3: CSALGTSGGLYNEQFF. Written as DNA, the CDR3 is TGCAGTGCCCTCGGGACTAGCGGGGGGCTCTACAATGAGCAGTTCTTC.

This clonotype was observed a handful of times. The genes are TRBV27 and TRBJ1-6; D ambiguous. Germline assignment: CDR1 MNHEY and CDR2 SMNVEV (reference sequence). The CDR3 totals 13 residues. Trimming pared 3 bases from V and 7 bases from J, leaving 7 bases between. CDR3 loop: CASSFTGNSPLHF. The DNA of the CDR3 is TGTGCCAGCAGTTTCACGGGGAATTCACCCCTCCACTTT.

The gene calls are TRBV12-3 or TRBV12-4 and TRBJ2-7; 7 nucleotides agree with TRBD2. Germline trimming cut 6 bases from V and 12 bases from J; bases unmatched to any gene: 17. This CDR3 spans 14 amino acids. CDR3 bases: TGTGCCAGCAGCTCGGGAGGATCGCGGGAGAGGCCGTACTTC. Its protein product is CASSSGGSRERPYF.

The chain joins TRBV20-1 to TRBJ2-4; TRBD2 agrees at 11 bases. From germline, CDR1 is DFQATT and CDR2 SNEGSKA (reference sequence). With 3 bases clipped from V and 9 bases from J, the junction kept 7 bases outside the gene matches. The CDR3 is 14 amino acids. CDR3 amino acids: CSASIAGGPSIQYF. The CDR3 nucleotides read TGCAGTGCTAGTATAGCGGGAGGGCCAAGCATTCAGTACTTC.

The chain recombines TRBV12-3 or TRBV12-4 with TRBJ1-2, with 7 bases lining up with TRBD1. V lost 5 bases, J lost 6 bases, and 6 bases stayed unmatched. This CDR3 has 13 amino acids. The chain's CDR3 is CASSVQGEHGYTF. Here the CDR3 DNA reads TGTGCCAGCAGTGTCCAGGGGGAGCATGGCTACACCTTC.

This chain links TRBV4-3 with TRBJ1-6; 8 bases fit TRBD1. J was trimmed by 7 bases and V by 2 bases; bases with no gene match: 13. CDR3 length: 18 residues. From germline, CDR1 is LGHNA and CDR2 YSLEER. The CDR3 here is CASSQTPSGQAPNSPLHF. CDR3 bases: TGCGCCAGCAGCCAAACACCCTCGGGACAGGCCCCGAATTCACCCCTCCACTTT.

This clonotype was observed a handful of times. This chain connects TRBV6-5 to TRBJ1-6; D ambiguous. The CDR3 spans 17 residues. Germline V CDR1 and CDR2: MNHEY, SVGAGI. V was clipped by 4 bases and J by 7 bases, with 20 bases between them. The CDR3 nucleotides read TGTGCCAGCAGTTTCTCGCCCCTAGCAAGCAGGAATTCACCCCTCCACTTT. The encoded protein is CASSFSPLASRNSPLHF.

The rearrangement joins TRBV6-2 or TRBV6-3 to TRBJ2-4; TRBD1 might be the D (6 bases). The CDR3 is 14 residues long. V shed 5 bases and J shed 1 base, with 9 bases lying between them. The germline V gene encodes CDR1 MNHEY and CDR2 SVGEGT. DNA for the CDR3: TGTGCCAGCAGTCAAACAGGGGCCAAAAACATTCAGTACTTC. Protein: CASSQTGAKNIQYF.

The chain joins TRBV20-1 to TRBJ1-6; a possible D gene is TRBD1 (6 bases). Germline V lookup: CDR1 DFQATT, CDR2 SNEGSKA (reference sequence). The CDR3 runs to 16 residues. V lost 0 bases and J 7 bases, leaving 16 bases between the germline ends. The CDR3 here is CSAREPQGDGNSPLHF. The CDR3 coding sequence is TGCAGTGCTAGAGAACCACAGGGCGACGGGAATTCACCCCTCCACTTT.

This clonotype has just a few counts. V gene TRBV27 combines with J gene TRBJ1-3, with a weak D call TRBD1 (5 bases). Trimming pared 3 bases from V and 1 base from J, leaving 10 bases between. In germline, CDR1 is MNHEY, CDR2 SMNVEV (reference sequence). This CDR3 has 15 residues. CDR3 DNA: TGTGCCAGCAGTTTCCGGGGCGGTTCTGGAAACACCATATATTTT. Its translation is CASSFRGGSGNTIYF.

The chain combines TRBV6-1 with TRBJ1-1; 10 bases agree with TRBD1. This CDR3 has 15 residues. Germline values: CDR1 MNHNS, CDR2 SASEGT. J was trimmed by 1 base and V by 6 bases; bases with no gene match: 5. The CDR3 bases are TGTGCCAGCAGCTCCCGGGACAGGGGGAACACTGAAGCTTTCTTT. Translation: CASSSRDRGNTEAFF.

The chain has TRBV20-1 and TRBJ1-5; possibly TRBD1 for D (6 bases). Germline-derived CDR1 and CDR2 are DFQATT and SNEGSKA (reference sequence). CDR3 length: 13 residues. The germline V and J ends were trimmed by 6 bases and 6 bases, with 15 bases remaining between them. The CDR3, as DNA: TGCAGTGCGGAAACAGGGAGCGGTCAGCCCCAGCATTTT. Its translation is CSAETGSGQPQHF.

The rearrangement joins TRBV14 to TRBJ2-6; D is tentatively TRBD1 or TRBD2 (6 bases each). Trimming took 1 base from V and 1 from J, leaving 17 bases between them. The germline gives CDR1 SGHDN, CDR2 FVKESK. This CDR3 is built from 19 residues. The CDR3 is CASSQGYGGRRSGANVLTF. The CDR3 nucleotides read TGTGCCAGCAGCCAAGGATATGGGGGGCGACGATCTGGGGCCAACGTCCTGACTTTC. Drawing the rest from reference TRBV14 and TRBJ2-6, the complete variable domain is EAGVTQFPSHSVIEKGQTVTLRCDPISGHDNLYWYRRVMGKEIKFLLHFVKESKQDESGMPNNRFLAERTGGTYSTLKVQPAELEDSGVYFCASSQGYGGRRSGANVLTFGAGSRLTVL.

V gene TRBV18 combines with J gene TRBJ1-2; D is possibly TRBD1 (6 bases). Trimming cost V 6 bases and J 4 bases, with 15 bases left between them. Germline lookup yields CDR1 KGHSH and CDR2 LQKENI. The CDR3 runs to 14 residues. For the CDR3, the DNA is TGTGCCAGCTCCCTCGACAGGTCCACCTATGGCTACACCTTC. This sequence encodes CASSLDRSTYGYTF.

The sample holds a few counts of this clonotype. This chain uses TRBV20-1 with TRBJ1-1; no firm D call. The V gene lost 3 bases and the J gene lost 3 bases, with 17 bases spanning the gap. The CDR3 is 15 residues long. The germline gives CDR1 DFQATT, CDR2 SNEGSKA (reference sequence). In DNA, the CDR3 is TGCAGTGCTAGGAGTGGCAGTTCTAGGGACACTGAAGCTTTCTTT. Translated: CSARSGSSRDTEAFF.

The chain carries TRBV12-3 or TRBV12-4 and TRBJ1-5; D not resolved. V was shortened by 7 bases and J by 0 bases, with 10 bases between the two germline ends. This CDR3 has 14 amino acids. CDR3 sequence (DNA): TGTGCCAGCACCTCGGGAAGTAGCAATCAGCCCCAGCATTTT. The encoded protein is CASTSGSSNQPQHF.

The rearrangement joins TRBV2 to TRBJ2-3, with 12 bases identical to TRBD2. There are 20 residues in the CDR3. Per germline, CDR1 SNHLY and CDR2 FYNNEI. Trimming took 4 bases from V and 3 from J; bases not matched to a gene: 17. The CDR3 loop is CASSVGLAGGALRRTDTQYF. The CDR3 bases are TGTGCCAGCAGTGTAGGGCTAGCGGGGGGGGCCTTGAGACGGACAGATACGCAGTATTTT.

This chain uses TRBV20-1 with TRBJ1-2; weak D call: TRBD1 (5 bases). The ends were cut back, 4 bases at V and 4 bases at J, with 7 bases in the middle. CDR3 size: 11 residues. CDR1 and CDR2 from the germline V gene are DFQATT and SNEGSKA (reference sequence). This chain's CDR3 is CSATGFYGYTF. CDR3 sequence (DNA): TGCAGTGCTACAGGGTTCTATGGCTACACCTTC.

The chain combines TRBV6-2 or TRBV6-3 with TRBJ1-2, with D unresolved. V lost 4 bases, J lost 8 bases, and 20 bases lay in between. The V gene's germline CDR1 is MNHEY and CDR2 SVGEGT. CDR3 length equals 15 residues. CDR3 loop: CASSFDRSSAKGYTF. DNA of the CDR3: TGTGCCAGCAGTTTCGACCGGAGTTCCGCCAAGGGCTACACCTTC.

V gene TRBV10-1 combines with J gene TRBJ2-1; D may be TRBD2 (5 bases). V was clipped by 0 bases and J by 6 bases, with 15 bases between them. Germline loops: CDR1 WNHNN, CDR2 SYGVQD (reference sequence). The CDR3 runs to 16 residues. The DNA for the CDR3 is TGCGCCAGCAGTGAGTCTCTAGGTAGGACTTTCAATGAGCAGTTCTTC. Translation gives CASSESLGRTFNEQFF.

The rearrangement joins TRBV7-6 to TRBJ1-1; D possibly corresponds to TRBD1 (5 bases). The CDR3 is 13 residues long. V lost 1 base, J lost 8 bases, and 11 bases lay in between. Germline-derived CDR1 and CDR2 are SGHVS and FNYEAQ. CDR3 nucleotides: TGTGCCAGCAGCTTAGTAGAGGGGTTAGAAGCTTTCTTT. Its translation is CASSLVEGLEAFF.

The J gene is TRBJ2-3, the V gene TRBV7-2; possible D gene TRBD1, 6 bases. This CDR3 contains 15 residues. CDR1 SGHTA and CDR2 FQGNSA come from the germline V gene. V was clipped by 0 bases and J by 3 bases, with 10 bases between them. The CDR3 DNA reads TGTGCCAGCAGCTTAGCGGGACACGCAACAGATACGCAGTATTTT. Protein: CASSLAGHATDTQYF.

CDR3 nucleotide sequence: TGCAGTGCCATCGAGGGTTTAAGGAGCAATCAGCCCCAGCATTTT. Translating it yields CSAIEGLRSNQPQHF. V is TRBV20-1 and J is TRBJ1-5, with D hard to call. This CDR3 is 15 amino acids long. Germline CDR1 reads DFQATT; CDR2 reads SNEGSKA (reference sequence). Trimming left V 6 bases short and J 1 base short, with 16 bases between.

This clonotype was seen more than once but under ten times. The chain couples TRBV6-5 to TRBJ1-5; 8 bases are shared with TRBD1. The CDR3 contains 14 residues. Germline assignment: CDR1 MNHEY and CDR2 SVGAGI. The V and J ends lost 4 bases and 3 bases, in that order; junction bases with no gene match: 2. The CDR3 loop is CASSSDRDNQPQHF. CDR3 nucleotides: TGTGCCAGCAGTTCGGACAGGGACAATCAGCCCCAGCATTTT.

This chain connects TRBV6-5 to TRBJ2-7, with D perhaps being TRBD1 or TRBD2 (5 bases each). Trimming took off 0 bases at V and 2 bases at J, with 8 bases between the two ends. In germline, CDR1 is MNHEY, CDR2 SVGAGI. CDR3 size: 14 residues. CDR3 residues: CASSYSGTAYEQYF. The CDR3 nucleotides are TGTGCCAGCAGTTACTCGGGGACGGCCTACGAGCAGTACTTC.

V and J are TRBV7-2 and TRBJ1-6; D possibly corresponds to TRBD1 (5 bases). Germline V lookup: CDR1 SGHTA, CDR2 FQGNSA. V gave up 2 bases and J gave up 0 bases, with 8 bases separating them. This CDR3 is built from 16 residues. The CDR3 DNA reads TGTGCCAGCAGCTTACGGGGGAGCTCCTATAATTCACCCCTCCACTTT. Its protein is CASSLRGSSYNSPLHF.

This CDR3 reads CATWTGGSYEQYF. The CDR3 DNA reads TGTGCCACCTGGACAGGGGGTTCCTACGAGCAGTACTTC. The rearrangement links TRBV27 to TRBJ2-7, with 10 bases that match TRBD1. CDR3 length equals 13 residues. Trimming took 10 bases from V and 1 from J; bases not matched to a gene: 4. Per germline, CDR1 MNHEY and CDR2 SMNVEV (reference sequence).

The chain recombines TRBV7-2 with TRBJ2-7; D is possibly TRBD1 (5 bases). The V gene lost 2 bases and the J gene lost 2 bases, with 13 bases spanning the gap. This CDR3 has 15 residues. CDR1 SGHTA and CDR2 FQGNSA come from the germline V gene. DNA for the CDR3: TGTGCCAGCAGCTTACAGGGTCACCAGGCCTACGAGCAGTACTTC. Translation gives CASSLQGHQAYEQYF. The whole variable domain, remainder taken from reference TRBV7-2 and TRBJ2-7, is GAGVSQSPSNKVTEKGKDVELRCDPISGHTALYWYRQSLGQGLEFLIYFQGNSAPDKSGLPSDRFSAERTGGSVSTLTIQRTQQEDSAVYLCASSLQGHQAYEQYFGPGTRLTVT.

This clonotype was picked up a small number of times. The V and J genes are TRBV30 and TRBJ1-6, with D tentatively TRBD1 (5 bases). The CDR3 length is 17 residues. Trimming removed 4 bases at V and 6 bases at J, with 22 bases between. Germline-derived CDR1 and CDR2 are GTSNPN and SVGIG (reference sequence). In DNA form, the CDR3 reads TGTGCCTGGAAGGATTTGCGTCAGGGAGGGGTTAATTCACCCCTCCACTTT. Protein sequence: CAWKDLRQGGVNSPLHF.

The chain recombines TRBV2 with TRBJ1-2, with a weak D call TRBD1 (6 bases). Germline V gene sequence: CDR1 SNHLY, CDR2 FYNNEI. Trimming shortened V by 2 bases and J by 6 bases, and 22 bases separated the two germline ends. CDR3 size: 17 residues. The CDR3 is CASSEFGTHQSRNGYTF. Here the CDR3 DNA reads TGTGCCAGCAGTGAATTCGGGACACATCAGAGCCGAAATGGCTACACCTTC.